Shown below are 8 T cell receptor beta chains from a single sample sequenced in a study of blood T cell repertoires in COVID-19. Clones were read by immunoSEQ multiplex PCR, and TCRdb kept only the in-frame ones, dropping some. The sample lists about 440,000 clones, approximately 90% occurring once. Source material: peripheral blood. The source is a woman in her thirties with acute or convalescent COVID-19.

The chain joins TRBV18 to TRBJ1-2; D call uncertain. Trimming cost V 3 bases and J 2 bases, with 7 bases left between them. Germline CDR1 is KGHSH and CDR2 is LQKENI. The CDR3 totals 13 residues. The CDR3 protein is CASSPARNYGYTF. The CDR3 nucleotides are TGTGCCAGCTCACCCGCGAGGAACTATGGCTACACCTTC.

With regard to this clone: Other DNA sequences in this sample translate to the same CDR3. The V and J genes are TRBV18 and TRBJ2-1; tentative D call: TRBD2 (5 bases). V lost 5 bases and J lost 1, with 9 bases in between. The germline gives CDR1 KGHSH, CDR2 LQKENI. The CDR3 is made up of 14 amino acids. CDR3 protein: CASSSGLSYNEQFF. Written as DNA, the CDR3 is TGTGCCAGCTCATCCGGACTGTCCTACAATGAGCAGTTCTTC. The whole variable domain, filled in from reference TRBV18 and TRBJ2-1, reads NAGVMQNPRHLVRRRGQEARLRCSPMKGHSHVYWYRQLPEEGLKFMVYLQKENIIDESGMPKERFSAEFPKEGPSILRIQQVVRGDSAAYFCASSSGLSYNEQFFGPGTRLTVL.

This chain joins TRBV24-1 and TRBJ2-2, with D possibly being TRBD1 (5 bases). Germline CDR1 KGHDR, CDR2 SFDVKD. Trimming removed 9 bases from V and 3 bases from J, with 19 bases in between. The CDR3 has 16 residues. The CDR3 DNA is TGTGCCACCGGAGCGCCAGGGAATATGGACACCGGGGAGCTGTTTTTT. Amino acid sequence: CATGAPGNMDTGELFF.

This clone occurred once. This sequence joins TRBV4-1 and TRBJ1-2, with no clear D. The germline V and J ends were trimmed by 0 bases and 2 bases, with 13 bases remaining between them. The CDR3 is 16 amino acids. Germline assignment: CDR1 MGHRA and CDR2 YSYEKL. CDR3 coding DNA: TGCGCCAGCAGCCAAGAGGGCCGTAGAACAAACTATGGCTACACCTTC. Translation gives CASSQEGRRTNYGYTF.

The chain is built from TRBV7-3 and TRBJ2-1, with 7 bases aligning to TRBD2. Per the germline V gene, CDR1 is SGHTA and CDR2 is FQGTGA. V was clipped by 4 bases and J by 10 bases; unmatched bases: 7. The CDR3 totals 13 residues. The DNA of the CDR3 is TGTGCCAGCAGCTGGACTAGTCCGGGAGAGCAGTTCTTC. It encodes CASSWTSPGEQFF.

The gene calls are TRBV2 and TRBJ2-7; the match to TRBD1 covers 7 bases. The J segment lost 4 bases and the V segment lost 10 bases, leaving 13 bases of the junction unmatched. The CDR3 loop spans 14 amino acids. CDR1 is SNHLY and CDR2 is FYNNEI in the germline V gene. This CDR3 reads CATGRQGPFYEQYF. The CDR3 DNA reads TGTGCCACTGGAAGACAGGGCCCTTTTTACGAGCAGTACTTC.

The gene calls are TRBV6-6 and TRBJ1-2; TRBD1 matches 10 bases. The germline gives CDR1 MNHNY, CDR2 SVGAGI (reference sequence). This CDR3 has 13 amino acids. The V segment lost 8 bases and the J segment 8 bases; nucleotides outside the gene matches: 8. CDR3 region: CASQTGGSFGYTF. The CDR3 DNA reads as TGTGCCAGCCAGACAGGGGGCTCCTTCGGCTACACCTTC.

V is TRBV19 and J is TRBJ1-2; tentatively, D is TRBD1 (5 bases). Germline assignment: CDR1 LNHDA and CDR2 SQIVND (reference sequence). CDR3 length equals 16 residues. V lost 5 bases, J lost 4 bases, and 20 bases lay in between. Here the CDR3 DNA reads TGTGCCAGTAGTCCCCCGGGGCAGGGACTTTTCTATGGCTACACCTTC. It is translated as CASSPPGQGLFYGYTF.